The next 27 T cell receptor beta chains were all read from a single sample in a study of blood T cell repertoires in COVID-19. TCRdb keeps only in-frame clones here, not all; method: immunoSEQ multiplex PCR. Of some 350,000 clones in the sample, roughly 90% are singletons; the top ten hold about 3%. Sequencing was carried out using peripheral blood. The receptors here all came from a young woman with COVID-19, enrolled during active disease.

The V and J genes are TRBV6-6 and TRBJ2-3, with 9 bases matching TRBD2. V lost 0 bases and J lost 1; bases outside the gene matches: 2. This CDR3 comprises 16 residues. The germline V gene has CDR1 MNHNY and CDR2 SVGAGI (reference sequence). This CDR3 is CASSYSAGGGTDTQYF. The DNA for the CDR3 is TGTGCCAGCAGTTACTCGGCGGGGGGGGGCACAGATACGCAGTATTTT.

The V gene is TRBV4-1, the J gene TRBJ2-4, with D possibly being TRBD2 (6 bases). Per germline, CDR1 MGHRA and CDR2 YSYEKL. V gave up 5 bases and J gave up 2 bases, with 19 bases separating them. CDR3 size: 17 residues. CDR3: CASSTPATAGPKNIQYF. CDR3 nucleotides: TGCGCCAGCAGCACCCCGGCCACCGCGGGGCCCAAAAACATTCAGTACTTC.

This chain connects TRBV7-2 to TRBJ2-5, with a possible D match to TRBD2 (5 bases). The V and J ends lost 6 bases and 1 base respectively, with 12 bases between them. The CDR3 covers 14 residues. Germline V gene lookup returns CDR1 SGHTA and CDR2 FQGNSA. The CDR3 DNA reads TGTGCCAGCAGGGAAACGGGGTCCCAAGAGACCCAGTACTTC. Translated: CASRETGSQETQYF.

The chain combines TRBV11-3 with TRBJ1-3; D not resolved. V was trimmed by 0 bases and J by 0 bases, leaving 6 bases between them. The germline CDR1 and CDR2 sequences are SGHNT and YENEEA. The CDR3 has 15 amino acids. The CDR3: CASSLDRGSGNTIYF. CDR3 bases: TGTGCCAGCAGCTTAGACCGGGGCTCTGGAAACACCATATATTTT.

V usage is TRBV6-2 or TRBV6-3 and J usage is TRBJ2-7; 10 nucleotides match TRBD1. With V trimmed by 4 bases and J by 4 bases, 7 bases remained unmatched. In germline, CDR1 is MNHEY, CDR2 SVGEGT. The CDR3 has 15 residues. Here the CDR3 reads CASSSTDRGTYEQYV. CDR3 bases: TGTGCCAGCAGTTCGACGGACAGGGGGACATACGAGCAGTACGTC.

V is TRBV7-8 and J is TRBJ2-3; D is unresolved. V was clipped by 5 bases and J by 3 bases, with 21 bases between them. The CDR3 is 17 amino acids. Germline CDR1 is SGHVS and CDR2 is FQNEAQ. Written as DNA, the CDR3 is TGTGCCAGCAGCGCTATGGGCTATGGGTCCTTTACAGATACGCAGTATTTT. Its protein product is CASSAMGYGSFTDTQYF.

This sequence joins TRBV12-3 or TRBV12-4 and TRBJ2-1; 8 bases match TRBD2. CDR3 length: 12 residues. The junction had 1 base not matched to a gene; V was cut back by 6 bases and J by 6 bases. The CDR3 bases are TGTGCCAGCAGCCTAGCGGGCAATGAGCAGTTCTTC. Translated, it gives CASSLAGNEQFF.

The chain recombines TRBV4-3 with TRBJ1-4; D is unclear. V was trimmed by 0 bases and J by 5 bases, leaving 10 bases between them. Germline CDR1 reads LGHNA; CDR2 reads YSLEER. The CDR3 is 15 residues long. In DNA, the CDR3 is TGCGCCAGCAGCCAAGATACAGCTTCAAATGAAAAACTGTTTTTT. The encoded protein is CASSQDTASNEKLFF.

The chain is built from TRBV28 and TRBJ1-6, with 10 bases lining up with TRBD1. V shed 5 bases and J 7 bases; nucleotides not matched to a gene: 5. The CDR3 extends over 15 amino acids. Germline assignment: CDR1 MDHEN and CDR2 SYDVKM. The chain's CDR3 is CASSTSGQGNSPLHF. As DNA, the CDR3 is TGTGCCAGCAGTACCTCGGGACAGGGGAATTCACCCCTCCACTTT.

The rearrangement joins TRBV18 to TRBJ1-2; TRBD1 aligns across 7 bases. This CDR3 has 14 amino acids. Germline CDR1 KGHSH, CDR2 LQKENI. V lost 3 bases, J lost 5 bases, and 6 bases stayed unmatched. In DNA, the CDR3 is TGTGCCAGCTCACCGCGGCAGGGGGAATATGGCTACACCTTC. Its protein is CASSPRQGEYGYTF. Looking up the rest from reference TRBV18 and TRBJ1-2 gives the full variable domain: NAGVMQNPRHLVRRRGQEARLRCSPMKGHSHVYWYRQLPEEGLKFMVYLQKENIIDESGMPKERFSAEFPKEGPSILRIQQVVRGDSAAYFCASSPRQGEYGYTFGSGTRLTVV.

The chain carries TRBV4-3 and TRBJ1-5; no reliable D call. Germline CDR1 and CDR2: LGHNA and YSLEER. Trimming left V 4 bases short and J 2 bases short, with 9 bases between. CDR3 length equals 14 residues. DNA of the CDR3: TGCGCCAGCAGCCTCGGCAGCGGCAATCAGCCCCAGCATTTT. This sequence encodes CASSLGSGNQPQHF.

The chain joins TRBV28 to TRBJ2-7; the match to TRBD1 covers 9 bases. The germline gives CDR1 MDHEN, CDR2 SYDVKM. The ends lost 5 bases at V and 4 bases at J; junction bases unmatched: 3. The CDR3 is 13 amino acids. CDR3 bases: TGTGCCAGCAGTGAGACAGGGGGGTACGAGCAGTACGTC. It is translated as CASSETGGYEQYV.

V gene TRBV20-1 combines with J gene TRBJ2-1, with TRBD2 matching 8 bases. Germline CDR1 and CDR2: DFQATT and SNEGSKA (reference sequence). The V segment lost 3 bases and the J segment 7 bases; nucleotides outside the gene matches: 11. There are 15 residues in the CDR3. The DNA for the CDR3 is TGCAGTGCTAGTGGGTCTCCGGGGGGGACAAATGAGCAGTTCTTC. Its protein is CSASGSPGGTNEQFF.

The chain recombines TRBV4-3 with TRBJ2-6, with 9 bases matching TRBD2. Per the germline V gene, CDR1 is LGHNA and CDR2 is YSLEER. There are 17 residues in the CDR3. V lost 4 bases, J lost 4 bases, and 8 bases stayed unmatched. This chain's CDR3 is CASSRGGGASGANVLTF. As DNA, the CDR3 is TGCGCCAGCAGCCGAGGCGGGGGGGCGTCGGGGGCCAACGTCCTGACTTTC.

The rearrangement uses TRBV11-3 and TRBJ1-5, with D tentatively TRBD1 (5 bases). Germline V gene lookup returns CDR1 SGHNT and CDR2 YENEEA. Trimming took 2 bases from V and 0 from J, leaving 11 bases between them. The CDR3 has 16 residues. CDR3 sequence (DNA): TGTGCCAGCAGCTTACAGGGCCGAAATAGCAATCAGCCCCAGCATTTT. Its protein product is CASSLQGRNSNQPQHF.

CDR3 protein: CASSGLNPRVGELFF. CDR3 in DNA: TGTGCCAGCAGCGGTCTCAACCCTCGGGTCGGGGAGCTGTTTTTT. The chain is built from TRBV9 and TRBJ2-2; unclear D gene. Germline V gives CDR1 SGDLS, CDR2 YYNGEE. CDR3 size: 15 residues. V lost 3 bases, J lost 7 bases, and 16 bases lay in between.

This clone was seen only once. The genes are TRBV11-2 and TRBJ2-7; no reliable D call. Germline V gives CDR1 SGHAT, CDR2 FQNNGV. V was cut by 5 bases and J by 3 bases, with 5 bases left in between. This CDR3 is 11 amino acids long. In DNA, the CDR3 is TGTGCCAGCAGCGTCAGCTACGAGCAGTACTTC. Encoded protein: CASSVSYEQYF. The full variable domain, completed using reference TRBV11-2 and TRBJ2-7, is EAGVAQSPRYKIIEKRQSVAFWCNPISGHATLYWYQQILGQGPKLLIQFQNNGVVDDSQLPKDRFSAERLKGVDSTLKIQPAKLEDSAVYLCASSVSYEQYFGPGTRLTVT.

This chain links TRBV12-3 or TRBV12-4 with TRBJ1-1, with D possibly being TRBD1 (5 bases). This CDR3 is 11 amino acids long. V was cut by 7 bases and J by 10 bases, with 13 bases left in between. The CDR3: CASNPGLGAFF. DNA of the CDR3: TGTGCCAGCAATCCGGGACTTGGAGCTTTCTTT.

This clone showed up just once. The rearrangement links TRBV19 to TRBJ2-7; 9 bases are shared with TRBD1. This CDR3 has 15 residues. The germline CDR1 and CDR2 sequences are LNHDA and SQIVND (reference sequence). Trimming removed 2 bases from V and 6 bases from J; junction bases left unmatched: 8. DNA of the CDR3: TGTGCCAGTAGTATACTGGGGACAGGGCATACCGAGCAGTACTTC. Residues: CASSILGTGHTEQYF. The variable domain in full, completed from reference TRBV19 and TRBJ2-7, reads DGGITQSPKYLFRKEGQNVTLSCEQNLNHDAMYWYRQDPGQGLRLIYYSQIVNDFQKGDIAEGYSVSREKKESFPLTVTSAQKNPTAFYLCASSILGTGHTEQYFGPGTRLTVT.

The chain carries TRBV27 and TRBJ2-1, with 8 bases identical to TRBD2. The V gene end was trimmed by 3 bases and the J gene end by 7 bases; junction bases not matched to a gene: 5. The CDR3 totals 14 residues. CDR1 is MNHEY and CDR2 is SMNVEV in the germline V gene (reference sequence). Here the CDR3 reads CASSLSGGVNEQFF. The CDR3, as DNA: TGTGCCAGCAGTTTGTCGGGGGGGGTAAATGAGCAGTTCTTC.

The chain joins TRBV27 to TRBJ1-2; D is perhaps TRBD1 (6 bases). The CDR3 length is 15 residues. Deletions cut 5 bases from V and 3 bases from J, with 16 bases between. From germline, CDR1 is MNHEY and CDR2 SMNVEV (reference sequence). This CDR3 reads CASSNPGRGDYGYTF. CDR3 nucleotide sequence: TGTGCCAGCAGTAACCCCGGGAGGGGGGACTATGGCTACACCTTC.

This CDR3 reads CASSLAEDTQYF. CDR3 nucleotide sequence: TGTGCCAGCAGCCTAGCAGAAGATACGCAGTATTTT. This chain joins TRBV5-4 and TRBJ2-3; tentatively, D is TRBD2 (5 bases). Trimming pared 4 bases from V and 5 bases from J, leaving 8 bases between. This CDR3 has 12 amino acids. Per germline, CDR1 SGHNT and CDR2 YYREEE (reference sequence). Using reference TRBV5-4 and TRBJ2-3 for the parts outside the CDR3, the full variable domain is ETGVTQSPTHLIKTRGQQVTLRCSSQSGHNTVSWYQQALGQGPQFIFQYYREEENGRGNFPPRFSGLQFPNYSSELNVNALELDDSALYLCASSLAEDTQYFGPGTRLTVL.

V usage is TRBV18 and J usage is TRBJ2-7; perhaps TRBD1 as D (6 bases). The CDR3 loop spans 14 amino acids. Germline V gives CDR1 KGHSH, CDR2 LQKENI. V was trimmed by 3 bases and J by 3 bases, leaving 12 bases between them. The CDR3 DNA reads TGTGCCAGCTCACCCAACGGACAGTTCTACGAGCAGTACTTC. Translating it yields CASSPNGQFYEQYF.

J is TRBJ2-3 and V is TRBV4-3, with D tentatively TRBD2 (6 bases). This CDR3 spans 16 amino acids. Trimming took 2 bases from V and 2 from J, leaving 14 bases between them. From germline, CDR1 is LGHNA and CDR2 YSLEER. The CDR3, as DNA: TGCGCCAGCAGCCAACAACTAGCCAGCCCCACAGATACGCAGTATTTT. Its translation: CASSQQLASPTDTQYF.

The chain recombines TRBV6-5 with TRBJ1-2; D possibly corresponds to TRBD1 (5 bases). V lost 5 bases, J lost 10 bases, and 17 bases lay in between. This CDR3 has 13 residues. Looked up from germline, CDR1 is MNHEY and CDR2 is SVGAGI. The CDR3 reads CASSRGDSRLYTF. The CDR3 nucleotides are TGTGCCAGCAGTCGGGGGGATAGTCGCCTCTACACCTTC.

This chain connects TRBV7-8 to TRBJ2-1, with D hard to call. Trimming pared 2 bases from V and 4 bases from J, leaving 12 bases between. Germline V gene lookup returns CDR1 SGHVS and CDR2 FQNEAQ. The CDR3 is 15 amino acids. The CDR3 DNA reads as TGTGCCAGCAGCTTAAGCCAAGCGACGTACAATGAGCAGTTCTTC. It encodes CASSLSQATYNEQFF. Filled out from reference TRBV7-8 and TRBJ2-1, the complete variable domain reads GAGVSQSPRYKVAKRGQDVALRCDPISGHVSLFWYQQALGQGPEFLTYFQNEAQLDKSGLPSDRFFAERPEGSVSTLKIQRTQQEDSAVYLCASSLSQATYNEQFFGPGTRLTVL.

This chain uses TRBV7-2 with TRBJ1-1; 7 bases map to TRBD1. V lost 2 bases and J lost 1; bases outside the gene matches: 7. From germline, CDR1 is SGHTA and CDR2 FQGNSA. The CDR3 totals 16 residues. CDR3 DNA: TGTGCCAGCAGCTTAATCGCGACAGGGAGGAACACTGAAGCTTTCTTT. Amino acid sequence: CASSLIATGRNTEAFF.